This TCR beta chain was identified during a study of blood T cell repertoires in COVID-19. Sequencing used immunoSEQ multiplex PCR; TCRdb keeps in-frame clones, though not all of them. The table shows a few hundred thousand clones, with 85% to 90% occurring only once. Specimen: PBMCs or T cells enriched from blood (not recorded which). This TCR was recovered from a man younger than 45 who had recovered from COVID-19.

Here the CDR3 reads CASRETGSQSPLHF. In nucleotides, the CDR3 is TGTGCCAGCAGAGAAACAGGGTCACAGTCACCCCTCCACTTT. The genes are TRBV7-9 and TRBJ1-6; D may be TRBD1 (6 bases). V lost 6 bases and J lost 10, with 16 bases in between. The CDR3 is 14 amino acids. CDR1 is SEHNR and CDR2 is FQNEAQ in the germline V gene (reference sequence).